What follows are 17 T cell receptor beta chains derived from one specimen sequenced in a study of OX40 agonist ivuxolimab in advanced cancers. Produced via immunoSEQ multiplex PCR; TCRdb's table is partial and in-frame only. The sample has 30,000 to 40,000 clones; over 65% are singletons. The sample consisted of CD4+ or CD8+ T cells sorted from blood, taken in a trial of the OX40 agonist ivuxolimab. The receptors stem from an adult with an advanced solid tumor such as melanoma, head and neck, liver or kidney cancer.

This chain uses TRBV28 with TRBJ1-1; possible D gene TRBD1, 6 bases. This CDR3 is 16 amino acids long. V gave up 7 bases and J gave up 8 bases, with 26 bases separating them. Germline CDR1 MDHEN, CDR2 SYDVKM. CDR3 nucleotides: TGTGCCAGCACTAGAGGGACACCAAATCGAGGAAGGGAAGCTTTCTTT. As protein: CASTRGTPNRGREAFF.

The chain has TRBV6-5 and TRBJ1-1; TRBD1 matches 8 bases. This CDR3 is built from 15 residues. Looked up from germline, CDR1 is MNHEY and CDR2 is SVGAGI. The trim removed 2 bases at V and 0 bases at J, leaving 2 bases unmatched. The CDR3 is CASSYRGQVNTEAFF. The DNA for the CDR3 is TGTGCCAGCAGTTACCGGGGACAGGTGAACACTGAAGCTTTCTTT.

This sequence joins TRBV11-2 and TRBJ2-3, with 7 bases matching TRBD2. CDR1 and CDR2 from the germline V gene are SGHAT and FQNNGV. The CDR3 length is 14 residues. V lost 5 bases, J lost 3 bases, and 5 bases stayed unmatched. CDR3 DNA sequence: TGTGCCAGCAGCCAAGGACTAGAAACAGATACGCAGTATTTT. Encoded protein: CASSQGLETDTQYF.

This chain joins TRBV7-2 and TRBJ2-7; 10 bases fit TRBD2. CDR3 size: 14 residues. CDR1 is SGHTA and CDR2 is FQGNSA in the germline V gene. V shed 5 bases, J shed 2 bases, and the junction held 3 bases outside the gene matches. CDR3: CASSTAGGPYEQYF. CDR3 DNA: TGTGCCAGCAGCACAGCGGGAGGGCCCTACGAGCAGTACTTC.

The chain is built from TRBV7-8 and TRBJ2-6; no definite D call. The V gene lost 5 bases and the J gene lost 5 bases, with 22 bases spanning the gap. CDR1 is SGHVS, CDR2 FQNEAQ, per germline. The CDR3 is made up of 18 amino acids. CDR3 loop: CASSGKLFPQSRANVLTF. Written as DNA, the CDR3 is TGTGCCAGCAGCGGAAAGTTGTTCCCACAAAGTCGGGCCAACGTCCTGACTTTC. The whole variable domain, filled in from reference TRBV7-8 and TRBJ2-6, reads GAGVSQSPRYKVAKRGQDVALRCDPISGHVSLFWYQQALGQGPEFLTYFQNEAQLDKSGLPSDRFFAERPEGSVSTLKIQRTQQEDSAVYLCASSGKLFPQSRANVLTFGAGSRLTVL.

The chain couples TRBV2 to TRBJ2-7; D is undetermined. The CDR3 covers 14 residues. V gave up 6 bases and J gave up 7 bases, with 19 bases separating them. CDR1 and CDR2 from the germline V gene are SNHLY and FYNNEI. As DNA, the CDR3 is TGTGCCAGCAGCGCCCCTAACCCCACGGATGAGCAGTACTTC. It is translated as CASSAPNPTDEQYF.

CDR3 protein: CASRTGVGDHNSPLHF. CDR3 coding DNA: TGTGCCAGCCGAACAGGGGTCGGGGATCATAATTCACCCCTCCACTTT. The gene calls are TRBV11-2 and TRBJ1-6; 7 bases line up with TRBD1. This CDR3 contains 16 residues. V gave up 8 bases and J gave up 5 bases; unmatched junction bases: 12. Germline values: CDR1 SGHAT, CDR2 FQNNGV. The whole variable domain, filled in from reference TRBV11-2 and TRBJ1-6, reads EAGVAQSPRYKIIEKRQSVAFWCNPISGHATLYWYQQILGQGPKLLIQFQNNGVVDDSQLPKDRFSAERLKGVDSTLKIQPAKLEDSAVYLCASRTGVGDHNSPLHFGNGTRLTVT.

This chain links TRBV5-1 with TRBJ1-2; the match to TRBD1 covers 8 bases. The germline gives CDR1 SGHRS, CDR2 YFSETQ. Trimming took 3 bases from V and 4 from J; bases not matched to a gene: 8. This CDR3 is 15 amino acids long. CDR3 amino acids: CASSSGQGQPYGYTF. The CDR3 DNA reads as TGCGCCAGCAGCTCAGGACAGGGCCAACCCTATGGCTACACCTTC. Full variable domain (remainder filled in from reference TRBV5-1 and TRBJ1-2): KAGVTQTPRYLIKTRGQQVTLSCSPISGHRSVSWYQQTPGQGLQFLFEYFSETQRNKGNFPGRFSGRQFSNSRSEMNVSTLELGDSALYLCASSSGQGQPYGYTFGSGTRLTVV.

The sample holds one count of this clone. This chain uses TRBV6-1 with TRBJ1-6, with D perhaps matching TRBD1 (5 bases). The CDR3 extends over 12 amino acids. Trimming left V 5 bases short and J 10 bases short, with 9 bases between. Germline V gives CDR1 MNHNS, CDR2 SASEGT. The CDR3 reads CASSRTISPLHF. The CDR3 DNA follows: TGTGCCAGCAGTAGGACAATCTCACCCCTCCACTTT.

This sequence joins TRBV5-4 and TRBJ1-1; D is uncertain. The germline gives CDR1 SGHNT, CDR2 YYREEE (reference sequence). Deletions cut 0 bases from V and 1 base from J, with 10 bases between. The CDR3 has 15 residues. CDR3 amino acids: CASSLAVGQNTEAFF. The CDR3 DNA is TGTGCCAGCAGCTTGGCCGTAGGTCAGAACACTGAAGCTTTCTTT.

The V gene is TRBV27, the J gene TRBJ2-7; D might be TRBD2 (5 bases). Trimming cost V 4 bases and J 3 bases, with 16 bases left between them. Germline values: CDR1 MNHEY, CDR2 SMNVEV (reference sequence). CDR3 size: 15 residues. This chain's CDR3 is CASSSRPGINYEQYF. CDR3 sequence (DNA): TGTGCCAGCAGTTCTCGCCCGGGAATAAACTACGAGCAGTACTTC.

This chain connects TRBV5-4 to TRBJ1-2, with 8 bases that match TRBD1. Germline lookup yields CDR1 SGHNT and CDR2 YYREEE (reference sequence). This CDR3 has 15 residues. With 2 bases clipped from V and 7 bases from J, the junction kept 10 bases outside the gene matches. Here the CDR3 DNA reads TGTGCCAGCAGCTTTGACAGGGGCATCAGATCTGGCTACACCTTC. Its translation: CASSFDRGIRSGYTF.

The chain carries TRBV28 and TRBJ2-4; D possibly corresponds to TRBD1 (6 bases). Germline V gives CDR1 MDHEN, CDR2 SYDVKM. The CDR3 sequence is 14 residues long. Trimming took off 6 bases at V and 0 bases at J, with 9 bases between the two ends. CDR3 sequence reads: CASSVQGAKNIQYF. For the CDR3, the DNA is TGTGCCAGCAGCGTACAGGGAGCCAAAAACATTCAGTACTTC.

This rearrangement joins TRBV7-2 to TRBJ1-5; 7 bases are shared with TRBD1. The junction had 2 bases not matched to a gene; V was cut back by 4 bases and J by 5 bases. Germline V gene data show CDR1 as SGHTA and CDR2 as FQGNSA. This CDR3 spans 13 amino acids. The CDR3 DNA sequence: TGTGCCAGCAGCTGGGGACAGTATCAGCCCCAGCATTTT. Translation: CASSWGQYQPQHF.

V gene TRBV19 combines with J gene TRBJ1-1; 9 bases fit TRBD1. CDR3 size: 14 residues. Germline CDR1 and CDR2: LNHDA and SQIVND (reference sequence). Trimming took 6 bases from V and 1 from J; bases not matched to a gene: 3. The CDR3 nucleotides are TGTGCCAGTAGACCGGGACAGGGGAACACTGAAGCTTTCTTT. Encoded protein: CASRPGQGNTEAFF.

The gene calls are TRBV7-2 and TRBJ1-3; D unclear. The CDR3 extends over 15 amino acids. V lost 3 bases to trimming and J lost 5 bases, with 14 bases between them. Germline V gives CDR1 SGHTA, CDR2 FQGNSA. The CDR3 protein is CASSFVRNQRNTIYF. DNA of the CDR3: TGTGCCAGCAGCTTCGTCAGGAATCAGAGAAACACCATATATTTT.

This sequence joins TRBV7-3 and TRBJ2-6, with 8 bases matching TRBD2. J was trimmed by 0 bases and V by 2 bases; bases with no gene match: 3. The CDR3 has 17 amino acids. Germline V gene sequence: CDR1 SGHTA, CDR2 FQGTGA. The chain's CDR3 is CASSLLAGSSGANVLTF. DNA of the CDR3: TGTGCCAGCAGCTTACTAGCGGGTAGCTCTGGGGCCAACGTCCTGACTTTC.